This T cell receptor beta chain was identified in a study of T-cell reconstitution after alpha-beta-depleted transplantation in children (dated by TCRdb to 2016 to 2018). In terms of the full investigation: Using TCR repertoire profiling, the study quantitatively followed how T-cell immune reconstitution unfolded in children after TCRalphabeta/CD19-depleted allogeneic hematopoietic cell transplantation. Points the paper makes about the study in general: In some patients, the high TCRbeta diversity seen at day 60 was put down to recipient T cells and intrathymic progenitors that had survived conditioning. Over the following months the frequencies of hyperexpanded clones went down, and after one year T-cell counts and TCRbeta diversity were mostly credited to newly produced T cells. About two months after transplant, the apparently early recovery of alphabetaT-cell counts reportedly depended on just several hundred clones that had expanded rapidly and came from non-depleted graft cells.

Library preparation employed PCR. Instrument used: Illumina HiSeq 2500. Molecular barcoding was employed in the preparation of TCR libraries, with unique molecular identifiers being used to normalize TCRbeta repertoire quantification. TCRdb reprocessing: public reads trimmed at Q25 with fastp, clones called with MiXCR, in-frame beta chains kept. For every CDR3 protein sequence, its rows merge into one entry that carries the most common genes and DNA. The sample yields under 850,000 distinct CDR3 sequences; approximately 14% were counted once. The ten most abundant clones make up 0.75% to 0.85% of the sample. V loses 3 bases at its end and J loses 2 bases; junction bases beyond the gene matches: 7. The CDR3 starts with the cysteine, ends with the phenylalanine, and has 15 residues. The sequence is cut down to CDR3 DNA, 45 bases in frame from base 1. Based on the germline V gene, the CDR1 and CDR2 sequences are ENHRY and SYGVKD.

Concerning this clonotype: Its target antigen remains unknown. No qualities accompany the bases; no much larger clone lies one base away.

The sample's treatment or condition, from its label and the paper: allogeneic hematopoietic cell transplantation with graft depleted of TCRalphabeta T cells and CD19 B cells. TCRalphabeta/CD19-depleted allogeneic hematopoietic cell grafts were given to the transplant recipients, all of whom were children. This specimen consisted of PBMCs, obtained before TCRalphabeta/CD19-depleted stem cell transplant. The sequence derives from a girl aged 2 to 10 with congenital amegakaryocytic thrombocytopenia, due to receive a stem cell transplant. Recombination connected TRBV10-3 to TRBJ2-7, with 7 bases in between that match TRBD1. The CDR3 in this case is CAISEPGGRTYEQYF. The bases read TGTGCCATCAGTGAACCAGGGGGTAGGACCTACGAGCAGTACTTC.